The sample holds one count of the clone carrying this TCR beta chain. The data derive from a study of technical replicates of blood from several donors. The CDR3 is made up of 14 amino acids. Germline V gives CDR1 SGHTA, CDR2 FQGTGA. V lost 6 bases and J lost 4, with 14 bases in between. The assay was immunoSEQ multiplex PCR, and TCRdb's table has in-frame clones only and misses some. This sample has around 58,000 clones, with more than 85% found just once. The TCR sequence derives from a human donor in good health. Some clones in this sample may be carry-over from other donors' samples. The chain couples TRBV7-3 to TRBJ2-3, with D possibly being TRBD2 (7 bases). The sequenced material came from PBMCs. The chain's CDR3 is CASSYRGGADTQYF. The CDR3 DNA is TGTGCCAGCAGTTATAGAGGGGGGGCAGATACGCAGTATTTT.